Presented here are 12 T cell receptor beta chains from one specimen sequenced in a study of cytomegalovirus exposure and HLA in healthy donors. The PCR contained 60 Vbeta and 13 Jbeta primers. The assay was immunoSEQ multiplex PCR, and TCRdb's table has in-frame clones only and misses some. The sample lists 25,000 to 40,000 clones; roughly 44% were seen once. Sequences were obtained from PBMCs. The receptors here all came from a woman in her fifties or sixties in good health and CMV-seronegative.

The chain combines TRBV28 with TRBJ2-5; TRBD2 matches at 7 bases. Germline V CDR1 and CDR2: MDHEN, SYDVKM. V dropped 3 bases and J dropped 11; count of bases not matched to a gene: 15. The CDR3 extends over 15 amino acids. CDR3 sequence: CASSLGGEGGREQYF. CDR3 DNA: TGTGCCAGCAGTTTGGGGGGGGAGGGAGGAAGGGAGCAGTACTTC.

The chain links TRBV30 to TRBJ1-1; possibly TRBD1 for D (6 bases). V was pared by 0 bases and J by 1 base, with 15 bases between. The CDR3 is 16 amino acids. Germline-derived CDR1 and CDR2 are GTSNPN and SVGIG (reference sequence). This chain's CDR3 is CAWSVGGGGPNTEAFF. As DNA, the CDR3 is TGTGCCTGGAGTGTAGGGGGGGGCGGGCCGAACACTGAAGCTTTCTTT.

The CDR3 DNA reads as TGTGCCAGCAGTGAACAGCCGGACTATCCCTACGAGCAGTACTTC. This codes for CASSEQPDYPYEQYF. This chain connects TRBV6-1 to TRBJ2-7, with TRBD2 as a possible D gene (6 bases). The CDR3 extends over 15 amino acids. V dropped 2 bases and J dropped 2 bases, with 13 bases sitting between them. Germline V lookup: CDR1 MNHNS, CDR2 SASEGT.

The chain recombines TRBV10-1 with TRBJ2-2; 8 positions match TRBD1. Germline CDR1 and CDR2: WNHNN and SYGVQD (reference sequence). The trim removed 10 bases at V and 3 bases at J, leaving 10 bases unmatched. The length of the CDR3 is 15 residues. CDR3 sequence (DNA): TGCGCCACCAGCCGGACAGGGCGAGACACCGGGGAGCTGTTTTTT. As protein: CATSRTGRDTGELFF.

V gene TRBV19 combines with J gene TRBJ2-3; TRBD1 might be the D (5 bases). Germline V gene lookup returns CDR1 LNHDA and CDR2 SQIVND (reference sequence). The ends were cut back, 6 bases at V and 1 base at J, with 14 bases in the middle. The CDR3 is 15 residues long. The CDR3 sequence is CASSRMGRGTDTQYF. CDR3 nucleotides: TGTGCCAGTAGCAGAATGGGGCGCGGCACAGATACGCAGTATTTT.

This clone was observed a handful of times. This rearrangement joins TRBV15 to TRBJ2-7; TRBD2 is a possible D gene (6 bases). CDR1 and CDR2 from the germline V gene are LNHNV and YYDKDF (reference sequence). This CDR3 has 15 residues. The V gene lost 3 bases and the J gene lost 4 bases, with 16 bases spanning the gap. CDR3 sequence reads: CATSRDPGDGYEQYF. The CDR3 nucleotides read TGTGCCACCAGCAGGGACCCGGGGGATGGTTACGAGCAGTACTTC. Drawing the rest from reference TRBV15 and TRBJ2-7, the complete variable domain is DAMVIQNPRYQVTQFGKPVTLSCSQTLNHNVMYWYQQKSSQAPKLLFHYYDKDFNNEADTPDNFQSRRPNTSFCFLDIRSPGLGDTAMYLCATSRDPGDGYEQYFGPGTRLTVT.

This clone was detected a few times. This rearrangement joins TRBV30 to TRBJ1-6; D is ambiguous. The germline V and J ends were trimmed by 2 bases and 0 bases, with 14 bases remaining between them. Germline assignment: CDR1 GTSNPN and CDR2 SVGIG (reference sequence). This CDR3 contains 17 residues. The CDR3 loop reads CAWSPQRTSSYNSPLHF. As DNA, the CDR3 is TGTGCCTGGAGTCCCCAGCGGACCAGCTCCTATAATTCACCCCTCCACTTT.

This sequence joins TRBV15 and TRBJ1-5, with TRBD1 identical over 8 bases. V was pared by 7 bases and J by 6 bases, with 5 bases of the junction left unmatched. From germline, CDR1 is LNHNV and CDR2 YYDKDF (reference sequence). The CDR3 contains 13 residues. The CDR3 here is CATNRDRSQPQHF. The CDR3 bases are TGTGCCACCAACCGGGACAGGAGTCAGCCCCAGCATTTT.

The rearrangement uses TRBV5-6 and TRBJ1-3, with 9 bases that match TRBD1. Germline assignment: CDR1 SGHDT and CDR2 YYEEEE. This CDR3 is built from 17 residues. With V trimmed by 0 bases and J by 4 bases, 8 bases remained unmatched. As DNA, the CDR3 is TGTGCCAGCAGCTTGGGGGACAGGGATTGGAAGGGAAACACCATATATTTT. It yields the protein CASSLGDRDWKGNTIYF.

CDR3 sequence: CASSRGGEKLFF. In DNA, the CDR3 is TGTGCCAGCAGCAGGGGAGGGGAAAAACTGTTTTTT. V gene TRBV5-4 combines with J gene TRBJ1-4; possible D gene TRBD1, 5 bases. Germline V gene data show CDR1 as SGHNT and CDR2 as YYREEE (reference sequence). V was cut by 4 bases and J by 8 bases, with 9 bases left in between. The CDR3 extends over 12 amino acids.

The chain is built from TRBV5-4 and TRBJ2-2, with 9 bases identical to TRBD2. The germline V gene has CDR1 SGHNT and CDR2 YYREEE (reference sequence). This CDR3 contains 16 residues. The J segment lost 1 base and the V segment lost 5 bases, leaving 6 bases of the junction unmatched. In DNA form, the CDR3 reads TGTGCCAGCAGAACCGGGACTAGCCGGAACACCGGGGAGCTGTTTTTT. It translates to CASRTGTSRNTGELFF.

V is TRBV19 and J is TRBJ1-2, with 10 positions matching TRBD1. The CDR3 totals 14 residues. Germline CDR1 LNHDA, CDR2 SQIVND (reference sequence). With V trimmed by 7 bases and J by 2 bases, 4 bases remained unmatched. As DNA, the CDR3 is TGTGCCAGTACCCGGACAGGGGGGAACTATGGCTACACCTTC. Amino acids: CASTRTGGNYGYTF.